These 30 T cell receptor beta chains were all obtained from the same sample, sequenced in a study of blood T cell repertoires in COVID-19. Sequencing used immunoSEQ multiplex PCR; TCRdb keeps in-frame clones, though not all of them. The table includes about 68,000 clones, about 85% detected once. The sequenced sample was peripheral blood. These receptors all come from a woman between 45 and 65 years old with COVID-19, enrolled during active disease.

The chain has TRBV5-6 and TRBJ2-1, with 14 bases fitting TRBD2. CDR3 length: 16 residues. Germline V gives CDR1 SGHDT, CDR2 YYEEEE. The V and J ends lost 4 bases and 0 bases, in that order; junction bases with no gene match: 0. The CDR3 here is CASSGTSGSSYNEQFF. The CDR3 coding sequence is TGTGCCAGCAGCGGGACTAGCGGGAGCTCCTACAATGAGCAGTTCTTC.

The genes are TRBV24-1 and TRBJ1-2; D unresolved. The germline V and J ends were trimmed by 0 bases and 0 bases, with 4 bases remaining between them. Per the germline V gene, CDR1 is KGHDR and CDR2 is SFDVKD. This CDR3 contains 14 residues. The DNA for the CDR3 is TGTGCCACCAGTGATTTGCAAACTAACTATGGCTACACCTTC. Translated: CATSDLQTNYGYTF.

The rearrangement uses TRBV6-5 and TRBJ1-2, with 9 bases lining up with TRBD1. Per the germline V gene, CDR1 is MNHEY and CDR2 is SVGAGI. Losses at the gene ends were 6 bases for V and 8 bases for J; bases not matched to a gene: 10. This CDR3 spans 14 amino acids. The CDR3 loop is CASSLGQGLGGYTF. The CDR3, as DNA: TGTGCCAGCAGCCTAGGACAGGGGCTGGGGGGCTACACCTTC.

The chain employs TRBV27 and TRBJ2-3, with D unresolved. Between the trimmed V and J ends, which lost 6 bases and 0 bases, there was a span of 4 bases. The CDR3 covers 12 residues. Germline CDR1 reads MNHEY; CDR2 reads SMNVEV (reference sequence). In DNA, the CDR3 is TGTGCCAGCAGAGCTAGCACAGATACGCAGTATTTT. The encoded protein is CASRASTDTQYF.

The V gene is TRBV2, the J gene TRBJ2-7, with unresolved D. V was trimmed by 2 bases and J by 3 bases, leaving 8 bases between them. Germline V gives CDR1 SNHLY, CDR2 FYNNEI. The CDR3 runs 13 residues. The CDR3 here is CASSELSLYEQYF. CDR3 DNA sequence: TGTGCCAGCAGTGAACTTTCCCTCTACGAGCAGTACTTC.

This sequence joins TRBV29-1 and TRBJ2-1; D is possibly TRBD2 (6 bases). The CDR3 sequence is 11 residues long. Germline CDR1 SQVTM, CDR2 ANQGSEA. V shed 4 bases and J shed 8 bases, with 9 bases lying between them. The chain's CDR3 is CSVGEADEQFF. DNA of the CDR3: TGCAGCGTTGGGGAGGCGGATGAGCAGTTCTTC.

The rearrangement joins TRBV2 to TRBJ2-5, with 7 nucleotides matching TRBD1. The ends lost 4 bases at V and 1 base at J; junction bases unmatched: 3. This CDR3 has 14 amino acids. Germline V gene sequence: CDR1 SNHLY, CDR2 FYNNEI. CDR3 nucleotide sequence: TGTGCCAGCAGTGCGGACAGGTCCCAAGAGACCCAGTACTTC. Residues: CASSADRSQETQYF.

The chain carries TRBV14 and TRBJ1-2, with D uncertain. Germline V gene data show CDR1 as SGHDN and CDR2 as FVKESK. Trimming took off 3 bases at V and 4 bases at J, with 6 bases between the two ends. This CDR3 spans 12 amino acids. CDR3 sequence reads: CASSHGSYGYTF. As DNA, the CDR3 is TGTGCCAGCAGCCACGGGTCCTATGGCTACACCTTC.

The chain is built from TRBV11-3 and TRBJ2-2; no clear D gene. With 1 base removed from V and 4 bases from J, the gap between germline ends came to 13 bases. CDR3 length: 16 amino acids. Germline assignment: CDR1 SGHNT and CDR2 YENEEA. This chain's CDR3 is CASSLGAPISTGELFF. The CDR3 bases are TGTGCCAGCAGCTTAGGGGCCCCCATCTCCACCGGGGAGCTGTTTTTT.

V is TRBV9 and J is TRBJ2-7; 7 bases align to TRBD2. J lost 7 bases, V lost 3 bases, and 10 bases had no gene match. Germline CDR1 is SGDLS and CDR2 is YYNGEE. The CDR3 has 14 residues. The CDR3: CASSEGGAQWEQYF. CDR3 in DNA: TGTGCCAGCAGCGAGGGAGGGGCCCAGTGGGAGCAGTACTTC. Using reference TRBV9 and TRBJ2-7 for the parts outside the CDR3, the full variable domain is DSGVTQTPKHLITATGQRVTLRCSPRSGDLSVYWYQQSLDQGLQFLIQYYNGEERAKGNILERFSAQQFPDLHSELNLSSLELGDSALYFCASSEGGAQWEQYFGPGTRLTVT.

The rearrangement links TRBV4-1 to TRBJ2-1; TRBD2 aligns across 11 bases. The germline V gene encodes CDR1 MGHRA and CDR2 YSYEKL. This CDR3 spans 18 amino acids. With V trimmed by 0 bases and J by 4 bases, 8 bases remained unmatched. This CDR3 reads CASSQEGSGRALYNEQFF. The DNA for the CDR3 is TGCGCCAGCAGCCAAGAGGGTAGCGGGAGGGCCCTATACAATGAGCAGTTCTTC.

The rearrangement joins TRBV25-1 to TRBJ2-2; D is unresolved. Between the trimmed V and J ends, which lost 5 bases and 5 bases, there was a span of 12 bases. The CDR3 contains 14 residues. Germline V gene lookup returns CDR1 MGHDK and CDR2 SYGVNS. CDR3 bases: TGTGCCAGCAGTCATGAGAGTTGGACCGGGGAGCTGTTTTTT. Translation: CASSHESWTGELFF.

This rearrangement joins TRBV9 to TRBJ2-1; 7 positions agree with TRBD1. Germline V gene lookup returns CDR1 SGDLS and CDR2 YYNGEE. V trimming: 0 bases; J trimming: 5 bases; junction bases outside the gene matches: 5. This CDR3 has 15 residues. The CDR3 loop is CASSVGGTAHNEQFF. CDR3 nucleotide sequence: TGTGCCAGCAGCGTAGGGGGGACAGCTCACAATGAGCAGTTCTTC.

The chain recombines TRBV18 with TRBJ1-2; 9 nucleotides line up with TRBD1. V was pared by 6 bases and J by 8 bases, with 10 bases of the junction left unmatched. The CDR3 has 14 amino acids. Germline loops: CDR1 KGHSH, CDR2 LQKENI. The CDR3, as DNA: TGTGCCAGCTCCACGGGACAGGGCAACAGGGGCTACACCTTC. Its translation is CASSTGQGNRGYTF.

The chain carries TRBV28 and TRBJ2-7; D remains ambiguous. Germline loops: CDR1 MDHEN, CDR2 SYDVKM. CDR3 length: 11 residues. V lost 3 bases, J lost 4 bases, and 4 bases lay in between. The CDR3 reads CASSFGYEQYF. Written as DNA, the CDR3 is TGTGCCAGCAGTTTCGGGTACGAGCAGTACTTC.

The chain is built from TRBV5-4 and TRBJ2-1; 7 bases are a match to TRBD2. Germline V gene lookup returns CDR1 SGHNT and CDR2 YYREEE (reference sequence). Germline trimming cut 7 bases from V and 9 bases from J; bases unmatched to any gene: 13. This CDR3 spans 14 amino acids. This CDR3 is CASQMGLTSGEQFF. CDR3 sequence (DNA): TGTGCCAGCCAAATGGGACTAACGTCAGGTGAGCAGTTCTTC.

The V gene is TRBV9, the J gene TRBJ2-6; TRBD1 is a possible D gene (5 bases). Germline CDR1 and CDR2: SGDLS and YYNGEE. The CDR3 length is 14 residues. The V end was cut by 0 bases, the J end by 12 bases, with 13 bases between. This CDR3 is CASSVERGSSVLTF. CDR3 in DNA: TGTGCCAGCAGCGTAGAAAGGGGAAGCAGCGTCCTGACTTTC.

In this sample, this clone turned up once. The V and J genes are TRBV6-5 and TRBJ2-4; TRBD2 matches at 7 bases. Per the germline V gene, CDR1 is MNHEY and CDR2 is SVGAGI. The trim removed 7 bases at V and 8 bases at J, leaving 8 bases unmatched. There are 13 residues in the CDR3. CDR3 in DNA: TGTGCCAGCACGGGAGGAGGCGGGGACATTCAGTACTTC. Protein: CASTGGGGDIQYF.

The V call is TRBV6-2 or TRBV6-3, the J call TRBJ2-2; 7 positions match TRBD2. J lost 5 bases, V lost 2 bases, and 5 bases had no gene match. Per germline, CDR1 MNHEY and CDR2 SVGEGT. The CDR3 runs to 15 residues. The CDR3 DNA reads TGTGCCAGCAGTTACGGCGGGAGTCGTACCGGGGAGCTGTTTTTT. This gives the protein CASSYGGSRTGELFF.

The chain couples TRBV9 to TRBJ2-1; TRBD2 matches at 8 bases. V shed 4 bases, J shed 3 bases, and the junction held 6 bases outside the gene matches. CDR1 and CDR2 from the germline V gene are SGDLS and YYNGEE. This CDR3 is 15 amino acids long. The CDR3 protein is CASSPSGSGYNEQFF. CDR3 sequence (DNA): TGTGCCAGCAGCCCGAGCGGGAGTGGCTACAATGAGCAGTTCTTC.

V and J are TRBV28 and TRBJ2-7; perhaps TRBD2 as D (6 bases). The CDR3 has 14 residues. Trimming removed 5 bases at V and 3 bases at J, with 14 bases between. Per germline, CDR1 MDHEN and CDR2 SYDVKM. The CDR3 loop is CASSRTGVIYEQYF. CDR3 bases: TGTGCCAGCAGTCGGACGGGAGTGATCTACGAGCAGTACTTC.

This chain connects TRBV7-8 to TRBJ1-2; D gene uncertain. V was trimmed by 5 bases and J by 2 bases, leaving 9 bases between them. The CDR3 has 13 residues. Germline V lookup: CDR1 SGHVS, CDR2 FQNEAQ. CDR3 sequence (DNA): TGTGCCAGCAGCCCTAGGATGAACTATGGCTACACCTTC. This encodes CASSPRMNYGYTF.

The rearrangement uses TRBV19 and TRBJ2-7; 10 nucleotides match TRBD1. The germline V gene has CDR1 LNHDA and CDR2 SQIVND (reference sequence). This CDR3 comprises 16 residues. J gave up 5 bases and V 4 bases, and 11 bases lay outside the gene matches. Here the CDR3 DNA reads TGTGCCAGTAGTAAGGGGAACCCGGGACAGGGGAACGAGCAGTACTTC. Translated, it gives CASSKGNPGQGNEQYF. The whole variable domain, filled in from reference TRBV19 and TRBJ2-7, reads DGGITQSPKYLFRKEGQNVTLSCEQNLNHDAMYWYRQDPGQGLRLIYYSQIVNDFQKGDIAEGYSVSREKKESFPLTVTSAQKNPTAFYLCASSKGNPGQGNEQYFGPGTRLTVT.

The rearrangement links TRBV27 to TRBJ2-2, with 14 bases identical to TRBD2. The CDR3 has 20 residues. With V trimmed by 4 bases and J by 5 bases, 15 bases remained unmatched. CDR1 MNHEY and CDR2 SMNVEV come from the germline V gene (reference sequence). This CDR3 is CASSSFPPGLAGGNTGELFF. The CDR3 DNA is TGTGCCAGCAGTTCATTTCCTCCTGGACTAGCGGGAGGAAATACCGGGGAGCTGTTTTTT.

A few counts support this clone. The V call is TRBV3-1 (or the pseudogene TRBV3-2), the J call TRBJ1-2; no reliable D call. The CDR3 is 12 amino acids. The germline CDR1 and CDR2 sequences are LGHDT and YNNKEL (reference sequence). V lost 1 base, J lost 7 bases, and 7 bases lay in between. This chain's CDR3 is CASSQVAAGYTF. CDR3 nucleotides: TGTGCCAGCAGCCAAGTGGCGGCTGGCTACACCTTC.

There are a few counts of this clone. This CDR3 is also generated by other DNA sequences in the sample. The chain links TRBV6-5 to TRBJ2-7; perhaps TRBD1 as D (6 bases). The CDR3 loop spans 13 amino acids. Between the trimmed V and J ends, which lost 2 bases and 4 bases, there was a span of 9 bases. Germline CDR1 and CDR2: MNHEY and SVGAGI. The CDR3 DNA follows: TGTGCCAGCAGTTACGGGACAAATTACGAGCAGTACTTC. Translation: CASSYGTNYEQYF.

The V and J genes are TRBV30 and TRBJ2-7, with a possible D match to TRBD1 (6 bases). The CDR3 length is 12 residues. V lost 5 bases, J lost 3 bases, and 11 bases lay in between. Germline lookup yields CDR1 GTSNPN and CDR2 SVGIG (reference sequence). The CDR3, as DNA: TGTGCCTGGGGGACAACCTTCTACGAGCAGTACTTC. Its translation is CAWGTTFYEQYF.

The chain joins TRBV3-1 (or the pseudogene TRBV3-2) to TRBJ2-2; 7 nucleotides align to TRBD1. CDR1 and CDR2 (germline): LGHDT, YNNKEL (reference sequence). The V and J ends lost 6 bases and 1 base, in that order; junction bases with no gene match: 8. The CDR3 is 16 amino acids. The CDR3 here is CASRQADRMNTGELFF. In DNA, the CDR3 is TGTGCCAGCAGGCAGGCGGACAGGATGAACACCGGGGAGCTGTTTTTT.

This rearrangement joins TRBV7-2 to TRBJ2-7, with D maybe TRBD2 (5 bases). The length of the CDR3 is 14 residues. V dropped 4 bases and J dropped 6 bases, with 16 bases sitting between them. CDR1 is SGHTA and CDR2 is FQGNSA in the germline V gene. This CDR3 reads CASSSPSQSGEQYF. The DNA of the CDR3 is TGTGCCAGCAGCTCCCCTAGCCAGTCGGGCGAGCAGTACTTC.

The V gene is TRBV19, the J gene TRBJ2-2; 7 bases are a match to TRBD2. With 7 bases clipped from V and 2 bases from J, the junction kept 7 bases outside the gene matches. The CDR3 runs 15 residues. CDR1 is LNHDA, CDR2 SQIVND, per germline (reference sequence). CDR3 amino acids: CASMAGDRNTGELFF. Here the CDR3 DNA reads TGTGCCAGTATGGCGGGAGACCGCAACACCGGGGAGCTGTTTTTT.